The next 7 T cell receptor beta chains were all read from a single sample in a study of T cell responses to AZD1222 COVID-19 vaccine (dated by TCRdb to the early 2020s). The label giving this sample's time point can be read as: baseline before first vaccination. Library preparation employed the immunoSEQ multiplex PCR assay. TCRdb stores this immuneACCESS table with in-frame sequences only. Part of the clones is absent; in the studies checked, under half of the shortfall reflects unresolved V genes, and no reason is known for the rest. The sample has 150,000 to 200,000 clones on record, roughly nine tenths of them singletons. The top ten hold 1.5% to 2% of the sample. The sample here was peripheral blood, taken on day 0 of AZD1222 vaccination. The source of these receptors is an adult in good health.

The chain recombines TRBV5-4 with TRBJ2-1; tentative D call: TRBD1 (6 bases). There are 15 residues in the CDR3. From germline, CDR1 is SGHNT and CDR2 YYREEE (reference sequence). V was clipped by 5 bases and J by 0 bases, with 12 bases between them. CDR3 sequence: CASSRDRPSYNEQFF. The CDR3 region has the DNA TGTGCCAGCAGTCGTGACAGGCCCTCCTACAATGAGCAGTTCTTC.

V is TRBV6-6 and J is TRBJ2-1, with 7 bases matching TRBD1. V trimming: 9 bases; J trimming: 2 bases; junction bases outside the gene matches: 1. Germline V lookup: CDR1 MNHNY, CDR2 SVGAGI (reference sequence). CDR3 length equals 12 residues. CDR3 amino acids: CASGTAYNEQFF. In nucleotides, the CDR3 is TGTGCCAGTGGGACAGCCTACAATGAGCAGTTCTTC.

Regarding this clone: This same CDR3 is encoded by further DNA sequences in the sample. CDR3 protein: CASSRRNTEAFF. The CDR3 DNA is TGTGCCAGCAGTCGAAGGAACACTGAAGCTTTCTTT. J is TRBJ1-1 and V is TRBV6-5; D unresolved. The V end lost 5 bases, the J end lost 1 base, and 5 bases lay between the germline ends. This CDR3 comprises 12 residues. In germline, CDR1 is MNHEY, CDR2 SVGAGI.

The CDR3 loop is CAISDLGRRAYF. As DNA, the CDR3 is TGTGCCATCAGTGACCTGGGACGGCGAGCGTACTTC. The rearrangement uses TRBV10-3 and TRBJ2-7; the D gene could be TRBD1 or TRBD2 (5 bases each). V lost 3 bases, J lost 12 bases, and 15 bases lay in between. The germline V gene encodes CDR1 ENHRY and CDR2 SYGVKD. This CDR3 spans 12 amino acids.

A single count supports this clone. The gene calls are TRBV11-1 and TRBJ2-1; TRBD2 is a possible D gene (6 bases). The CDR3 extends over 15 amino acids. The germline V gene has CDR1 SGHAT and CDR2 FQDESV (reference sequence). The V end lost 1 base, the J end lost 0 bases, and 7 bases lay between the germline ends. The CDR3 nucleotides read TGTGCCAGCAGCTTAGTAGCGGTCTCCTACAATGAGCAGTTCTTC. Translation gives CASSLVAVSYNEQFF.

This clone was observed a single time. The chain carries TRBV27 and TRBJ1-2; D unresolved. Trimming left V 4 bases short and J 8 bases short, with 20 bases between. The CDR3 extends over 15 amino acids. Germline values: CDR1 MNHEY, CDR2 SMNVEV (reference sequence). The CDR3 spells CASSSSTPYGEGYTF. DNA for the CDR3: TGTGCCAGCAGTTCCTCAACACCCTATGGGGAGGGCTACACCTTC.

The chain has TRBV6-5 and TRBJ1-2; D might be TRBD1 (5 bases). Trimming shortened V by 5 bases and J by 0 bases, and 10 bases separated the two germline ends. This CDR3 has 14 residues. Germline CDR1 and CDR2: MNHEY and SVGAGI. This CDR3 reads CASSQQGPNYGYTF. The CDR3 DNA reads as TGTGCCAGCAGTCAGCAGGGTCCTAACTATGGCTACACCTTC.